This T cell receptor beta chain was sequenced for a study of shared clonotypes between healthy human individuals. Whole-study results and caveats: Larger estimated richness was generally seen in naive subsets than in memory subsets. Among donors, sharing of clonotypes was expected to be affected by sequencing depth. Clonotypes not shared had lower generation probabilities than those common to all four donors.

The run depth of the assay was deep. Method: immunoSEQ multiplex PCR; TCRdb's copy keeps in-frame clones and lacks some. Here the sample spans millions of clones, about 95% being singletons. The naive CD8 fraction comprised CD45RO-negative cells positively selected for CCR7 and excluded terminally differentiated effector memory CD45RA+ cells. The CDR3 is 18 amino acids. Germline trimming cut 2 bases from V and 1 base from J; bases unmatched to any gene: 9. Germline V CDR1 and CDR2: SGHTS, YDEGEE. Concerning this clone: Antigen unknown.

This sequence joins TRBV5-8 and TRBJ2-6; TRBD2 matches 7 bases. The TCR comes from a man younger than 35 in good health. Input material: naive CD8+ T cells sorted from blood. The DNA of the CDR3 is TGTGCCAGCAGCTTACTCCCTCGGGGGGTATCTGGGGCCAACGTCCTGACTTTC. Amino acids: CASSLLPRGVSGANVLTF.